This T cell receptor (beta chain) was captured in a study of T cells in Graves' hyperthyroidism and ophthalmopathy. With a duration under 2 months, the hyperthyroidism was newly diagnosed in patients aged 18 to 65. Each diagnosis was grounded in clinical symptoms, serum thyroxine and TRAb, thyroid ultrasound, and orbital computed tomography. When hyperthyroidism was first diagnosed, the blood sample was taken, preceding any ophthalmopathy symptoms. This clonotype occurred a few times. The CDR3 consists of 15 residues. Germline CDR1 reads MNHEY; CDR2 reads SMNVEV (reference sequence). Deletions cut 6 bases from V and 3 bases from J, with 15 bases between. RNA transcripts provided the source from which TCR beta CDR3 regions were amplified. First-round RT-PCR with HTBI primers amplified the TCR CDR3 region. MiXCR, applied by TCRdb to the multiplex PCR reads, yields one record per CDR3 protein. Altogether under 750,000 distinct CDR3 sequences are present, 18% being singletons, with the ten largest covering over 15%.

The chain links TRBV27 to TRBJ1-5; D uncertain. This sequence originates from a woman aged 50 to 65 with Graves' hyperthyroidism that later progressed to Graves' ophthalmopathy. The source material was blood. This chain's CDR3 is CASSRVRSNNQPQHF. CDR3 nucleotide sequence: TGTGCCAGCAGCCGAGTTAGGAGTAACAATCAGCCCCAGCATTTT.